These T cell receptor beta chains were read from a single sample in a study of tumor and adjacent non-tumor tissue in lung cancer. TCRdb called the multiplex PCR reads again in MiXCR, with one record for every CDR3 protein. The sample gives tens of thousands of distinct CDR3 sequences, 80% to 85% of which show up once; more than 10% is in the top ten. Sequencing was done on a sample of lung tumor tissue. The receptors were gathered from a woman aged 50 to 65 with non-small cell lung cancer. CDR3s include the opening cysteine and the closing phenylalanine or tryptophan. A D gene is named only where the DNA matches it firmly. Size is stated for part of the rows, as once, few or many counts, or as a class when the clone is expanded.

v_gene	j_gene	d_gene	abundance	CDR3aa	CDR3nt
TRBV12-3/TRBV12-4	TRBJ2-1	TRBD2	.	CASSRLAENEQIF	TGTGCCAGCAGCCGACTAGCCGAGAATGAGCAGATCTTC
TRBV4-1	TRBJ2-1	TRBD2	.	CASSRKPTGLASYNEQFF	TGCGCCAGCAGTCGCAAACCTACGGGACTAGCGAGTTACAATGAGCAGTTCTTC
TRBV29-1	TRBJ2-3	.	once	CSAKRTISSTDTQYF	TGTAGCGCCAAAAGGACTATATCTAGCACAGATACGCAATATTTT
TRBV4-1	TRBJ2-1	.	.	CASNQDQMGFRNEQFF	TGCGCCAGCAACCAAGATCAAATGGGGTTCCGTAATGAGCAGTTCTTC
TRBV11-2	TRBJ2-2	.	.	CASNLVTFGELFF	TGTGCCAGTAACTTGGTTACGTTCGGGGAGCTGTTTTTT
TRBV21-1	TRBJ1-5	.	.	CASSVKQGVNNQPQHF	TGTGCCAGCAGCGTAAAACAGGGTGTTAACAATCAGCCCCAGCATTTT
TRBV6-2/TRBV6-3	TRBJ2-1	.	many	CASSSQINRQTIYNEQFF	TGTGCCAGCAGTTCCCAGATTAACCGACAGACAATATACAATGAGCAGTTCTTC
TRBV6-5	TRBJ1-5	.	.	CASSSRAVGQNSNQPQHF	TGTGCCAGCAGCTCGCGGGCGGTAGGACAAAATAGCAATCAGCCCCAACATTTT
TRBV11-2	TRBJ2-2	.	.	CVSSLVLGPGELFF	TGTGTCAGCAGCTTAGTGCTCGGTCCAGGAGAGCTGTTTTTT
TRBV6-2/TRBV6-3	TRBJ2-3	.	.	CASGYGGGKTDTQYF	TGTGCCAGCGGTTACGGCGGTGGGAAAACAGATACGCAATATTTT
TRBV6-2/TRBV6-3	TRBJ2-7	.	.	CASSYIGRREQYF	TGTGCCAGCAGTTACATAGGTCGGAGGGAGCAGTACTTC
TRBV4-3	TRBJ2-3	.	.	CASGQIYRTYADTQYF	TGCGCCAGCGGCCAAATTTACAGGACCTATGCAGATACGCAGTATTTT
TRBV2	TRBJ2-2	.	.	CASSEQGITGELFF	TGTGCCAGCAGTGAACAGGGGATCACCGGGGAGCTGTTTTTT
TRBV11-1	TRBJ2-7	.	few	CASSLGGEYEQYF	TGTGCCAGCAGCCTAGGTGGGGAATACGAGCAGTACTTC
TRBV15	TRBJ1-5	.	.	CATSRGGRLQPQHF	TGTGCCACCAGCAGAGGGGGGCGGCTTCAGCCCCAGCATTTT
TRBV20-1	TRBJ2-1	.	.	CSAIVPYSYNEQFF	TGCAGTGCCATAGTGCCTTACTCCTACAATGAGCAGTTCTTC
TRBV4-1	TRBJ2-5	.	once	CASGQWVSETQNF	TGCGCCAGCGGACAGTGGGTTTCAGAGACCCAGAACTTC
TRBV20-1	TRBJ1-1	TRBD1	.	CIASTGRGTEVFF	TGCATTGCTTCGACAGGGAGGGGCACTGAAGTTTTCTTT
TRBV6-5	TRBJ2-3	.	.	CASRRTPHSNQPQYF	TGTGCCAGCAGAAGGACACCTCATAGCAATCAGCCCCAGTATTTT
TRBV20-1	TRBJ1-2	.	.	CNARDYTQRGYTF	TGCAATGCTAGAGATTATACTCAAAGGGGCTATACCTTC
TRBV5-1	TRBJ1-5	.	few	CASSLGQRNQPQHF	TGCGCCAGCAGCTTGGGTCAACGCAATCAGCCCCAGCATTTT
TRBV4-1	TRBJ2-7	.	once	CSSSQDGGAFVGEQYF	TGCTCCAGCAGCCAAGACGGCGGGGCCTTTGTGGGCGAGCAGTACTTC
TRBV12-3/TRBV12-4	TRBJ1-1	.	once	CASSLTGKTDAFF	TGTGCCAGCAGTCTCACAGGGAAAACTGATGCTTTCTTT
TRBV4-3	TRBJ2-1	.	.	CASSQGERGEQFF	TGCGCCAGCAGCCAAGGGGAAAGAGGTGAGCAGTTCTTT
TRBV6-5	TRBJ1-2	.	.	CANSQGTFQDHDYTF	TGTGCCAACAGTCAGGGGACCTTCCAGGACCATGACTACACCTTC
TRBV20-1	TRBJ1-4	TRBD1	.	CSTGQGAFTLFF	TGCAGTACCGGCCAGGGGGCCTTCACCCTGTTTTTT
TRBV20-1	TRBJ2-1	TRBD2	.	CSARATSGTYNEHFF	TGCAGTGCTAGAGCAACTAGCGGGACATACAATGAGCACTTCTTC
TRBV4-2	TRBJ2-5	TRBD2	once	CASSQVLAGNQETHYF	TGTGCCAGCAGCCAAGTACTAGCGGGGAACCAAGAGACCCATTACTTC